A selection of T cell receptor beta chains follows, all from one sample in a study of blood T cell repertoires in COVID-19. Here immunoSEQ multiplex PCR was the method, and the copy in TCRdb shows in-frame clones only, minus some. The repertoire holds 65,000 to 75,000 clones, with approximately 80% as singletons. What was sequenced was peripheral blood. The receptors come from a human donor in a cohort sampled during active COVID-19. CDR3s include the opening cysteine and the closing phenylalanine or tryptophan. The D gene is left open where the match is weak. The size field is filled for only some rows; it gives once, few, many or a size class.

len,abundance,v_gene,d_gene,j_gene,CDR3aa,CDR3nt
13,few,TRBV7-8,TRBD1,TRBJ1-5,CATGQGRTQPQHF,TGTGCCACAGGACAGGGCCGGACTCAGCCCCAGCATTTT
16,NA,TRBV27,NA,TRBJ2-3,CASRGRGYSSTDTQYF,TGTGCCAGCAGGGGAAGGGGGTATTCTAGCACAGATACGCAGTATTTT
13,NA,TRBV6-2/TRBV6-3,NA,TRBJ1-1,CASSFAGNTEAFF,TGTGCCAGCAGTTTCGCGGGGAACACTGAAGCTTTCTTT
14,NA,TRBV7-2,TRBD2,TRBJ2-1,CATQAGGLPNEQFF,TGTGCCACCCAAGCGGGAGGACTTCCCAATGAGCAGTTCTTC
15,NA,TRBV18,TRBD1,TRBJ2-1,CASSPRDRGYNEQFF,TGTGCCAGCTCACCAAGGGACAGGGGCTACAATGAGCAGTTCTTC
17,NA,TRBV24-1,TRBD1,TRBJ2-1,CATSDFPGQGVYNEQFF,TGTGCCACCAGTGATTTCCCCGGACAGGGGGTCTACAATGAGCAGTTCTTC
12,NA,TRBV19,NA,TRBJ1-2,CASSLTLAFRTF,TGTGCCAGTAGTCTCACCCTAGCCTTTCGTACCTTC
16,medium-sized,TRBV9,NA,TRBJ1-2,CASSVDPSTVNYGYTF,TGTGCCAGCAGCGTAGATCCCTCGACAGTTAACTATGGCTACACCTTC
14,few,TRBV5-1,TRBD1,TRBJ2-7,CASKLQGPSLEQYF,TGCGCCAGTAAACTACAGGGGCCGTCCCTCGAGCAGTACTTC
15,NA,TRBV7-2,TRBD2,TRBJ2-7,CASSLLLAGGYEQYF,TGTGCCAGCAGCTTATTACTAGCGGGGGGGTACGAGCAGTACTTC
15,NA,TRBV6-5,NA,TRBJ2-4,CASSSAGRFGNIQYF,TGTGCCAGCAGTTCGGCGGGACGTTTCGGAAACATTCAGTACTTC
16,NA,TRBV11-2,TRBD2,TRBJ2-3,CASSLVTGGSSDTQYF,TGTGCCAGCAGCTTAGTTACGGGGGGGTCCTCAGATACGCAGTATTTT
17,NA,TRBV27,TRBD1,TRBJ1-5,CASSLSYRGRRNQPQHF,TGTGCCAGCAGTTTATCTTACAGGGGACGGCGCAATCAGCCCCAGCATTTT
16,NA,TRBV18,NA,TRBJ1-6,CASSPPGTGSGSPLHF,TGTGCCAGCTCACCACCGGGCACAGGTTCAGGTTCACCCCTCCACTTT
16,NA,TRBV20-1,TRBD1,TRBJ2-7,CSASWWDRAGSYEQYF,TGCAGTGCTAGTTGGTGGGACAGGGCGGGCTCCTACGAGCAGTACTTC
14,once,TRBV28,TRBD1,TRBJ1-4,CASIGQGAAEKLFF,TGTGCCAGCATCGGACAGGGGGCTGCGGAAAAACTGTTTTTT
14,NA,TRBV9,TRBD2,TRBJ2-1,CASSPGGGPREQFF,TGTGCCAGCAGCCCTGGCGGGGGGCCGCGGGAGCAGTTCTTC
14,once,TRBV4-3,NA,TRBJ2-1,CASSLDLGDNEQFF,TGCGCCAGCAGCCTGGACTTAGGAGACAATGAGCAGTTCTTC
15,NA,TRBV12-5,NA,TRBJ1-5,CASGPGRGTNQPQHF,TGTGCTAGTGGCCCTGGGCGGGGAACGAATCAGCCCCAGCATTTT
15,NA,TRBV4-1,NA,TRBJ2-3,CASRAGSGSTDTQYF,TGCGCCAGCCGGGCGGGGAGCGGTAGCACAGATACGCAGTATTTT
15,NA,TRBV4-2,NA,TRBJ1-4,CASSQTGSPGEKLFF,TGTGCCAGCAGCCAAACAGGGTCCCCGGGGGAAAAACTGTTTTTT
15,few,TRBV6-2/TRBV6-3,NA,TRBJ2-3,CASSYLSGRTDTQYF,TGTGCCAGCAGTTACCTTAGCGGACGCACAGATACGCAGTATTTT
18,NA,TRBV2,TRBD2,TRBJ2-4,CASSTGTSGGLAKNIQYF,TGTGCCAGCAGTACCGGGACTAGCGGGGGCCTAGCCAAAAACATTCAGTACTTC
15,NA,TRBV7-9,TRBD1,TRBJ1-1,CASSVLQGAGTEAFF,TGTGCCAGCAGCGTGCTACAGGGGGCAGGTACTGAAGCTTTCTTT
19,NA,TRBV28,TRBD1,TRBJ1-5,CASSPRPYTGDAGNQPQHF,TGTGCCAGCAGTCCGCGGCCCTACACAGGGGACGCAGGGAATCAGCCCCAGCATTTT
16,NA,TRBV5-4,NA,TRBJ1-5,CASSPGGPGPNQPQHF,TGTGCCAGCAGCCCGGGGGGACCAGGACCGAATCAGCCCCAGCATTTT
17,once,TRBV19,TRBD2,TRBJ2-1,CASGPRRGDSPRNEQFF,TGTGCCAGTGGGCCCCGGCGGGGGGACTCTCCCCGGAATGAGCAGTTCTTC
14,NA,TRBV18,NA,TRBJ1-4,CASSPNQFNEKLFF,TGTGCCAGCTCACCAAACCAGTTTAATGAAAAACTGTTTTTT
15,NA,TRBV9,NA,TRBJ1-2,CASSPYGGGSDGYTF,TGTGCCAGCAGCCCTTATGGGGGGGGAAGTGATGGCTACACCTTC
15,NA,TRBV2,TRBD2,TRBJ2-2,CASRGLAGAPGELFF,TGTGCCAGCAGAGGACTAGCGGGGGCACCCGGGGAGCTGTTTTTT
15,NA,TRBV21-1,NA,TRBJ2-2,CASSTGQGITGELFF,TGTGCCAGCAGCACTGGACAGGGTATCACCGGGGAGCTGTTTTTT
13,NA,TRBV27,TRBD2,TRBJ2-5,CASSLSGGETQYF,TGTGCCAGCAGTTTGTCGGGGGGTGAGACCCAGTACTTC
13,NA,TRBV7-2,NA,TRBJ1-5,CASSYTGTQPQHF,TGTGCCAGCAGTTATACAGGGACTCAGCCCCAGCATTTT
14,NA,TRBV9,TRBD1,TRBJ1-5,CASSVEGTGRPQHF,TGTGCCAGCAGCGTAGAAGGGACAGGGAGGCCCCAGCATTTT
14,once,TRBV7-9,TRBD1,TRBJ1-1,CASSTTTGATEAFF,TGTGCCAGCAGCACCACGACAGGGGCAACTGAAGCTTTCTTT
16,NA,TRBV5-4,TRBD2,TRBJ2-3,CASSPLAGGSTDTQYF,TGTGCCAGCAGCCCTCTAGCGGGGGGTAGCACAGATACGCAGTATTTT
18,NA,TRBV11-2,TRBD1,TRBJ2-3,CASSSPLKTGHRTDTQYF,TGTGCCAGCAGTTCACCCCTTAAGACAGGGCATCGGACAGATACGCAGTATTTT